The 21 T cell receptor beta chains below come from one sample, sequenced in a study of cytomegalovirus exposure and HLA in healthy donors. 60 Vbeta and 13 Jbeta primers were used in PCR. TCRdb's copy holds only in-frame clones and misses some; the assay was immunoSEQ multiplex PCR. Of some 170,000 clones in the sample, 60% to 80% are singletons; the top ten hold just under 6.5%. Sequencing was done on a sample of PBMCs. These receptors were taken from a man in his forties in good health and CMV-seropositive.

This clone was counted a single time. The rearrangement joins TRBV19 to TRBJ2-5, with 12 bases lining up with TRBD2. This CDR3 comprises 19 residues. The germline V gene encodes CDR1 LNHDA and CDR2 SQIVND (reference sequence). J lost 2 bases, V lost 1 base, and 11 bases had no gene match. The CDR3 region is CASSIALAGGSLLQETQYF. CDR3 coding DNA: TGTGCCAGTAGTATAGCGCTAGCGGGAGGGAGCCTACTGCAAGAGACCCAGTACTTC.

For this clone: Mismatch with germline at one junction end may stem from a read error. The rearrangement joins TRBV7-9 to TRBJ2-7, with D maybe TRBD1 (5 bases). Germline lookup yields CDR1 SEHNR and CDR2 FQNEAQ (reference sequence). The CDR3 is 14 amino acids. The chain's CDR3 is CSSTSKSDRDEQYF. The CDR3 DNA is TGTTCCAGCACCAGCAAATCAGACAGAGACGAGCAGTACTTC.

CDR3 sequence (DNA): TGTGCCAGCAGCACCGTTACGACCGGGTCAACTAATGAAAAACTGTTTTTT. Protein product: CASSTVTTGSTNEKLFF. The V call is TRBV2, the J call TRBJ1-4; D gene ambiguous. Trimming took 6 bases from V and 0 from J, leaving 17 bases between them. This CDR3 spans 17 amino acids. CDR1 and CDR2 (germline): SNHLY, FYNNEI.

This clone has a handful of counts. This chain connects TRBV5-8 to TRBJ2-1; D possibly corresponds to TRBD2 (6 bases). V was cut by 4 bases and J by 3 bases, with 14 bases left in between. The CDR3 runs to 15 residues. The V gene's germline CDR1 is SGHTS and CDR2 YDEGEE. This CDR3 reads CASSPTSRIYNEQFF. As DNA, the CDR3 is TGTGCCAGCAGCCCTACTAGCAGAATCTACAATGAGCAGTTCTTC. The complete variable domain, with remaining parts taken from reference TRBV5-8 and TRBJ2-1, reads EAGVTQSPTHLIKTRGQQATLRCSPISGHTSVYWYQQALGLGLQFLLWYDEGEERNRGNFPPRFSGRQFPNYSSELNVNALELEDSALYLCASSPTSRIYNEQFFGPGTRLTVL.

The sample holds a few counts of this clone. The gene calls are TRBV7-2 and TRBJ2-1; weak D call: TRBD2 (6 bases). Germline V gene lookup returns CDR1 SGHTA and CDR2 FQGNSA. The V gene lost 5 bases and the J gene lost 7 bases, with 12 bases spanning the gap. The CDR3 extends over 13 amino acids. The DNA for the CDR3 is TGTGCCAGCAGCCCCGGGACTGAAAATGAGCAGTTCTTC. It yields the protein CASSPGTENEQFF.

This chain joins TRBV11-3 and TRBJ2-2, with 7 bases aligning to TRBD1. CDR1 is SGHNT, CDR2 YENEEA, per germline. This CDR3 is 18 amino acids long. The V gene end was trimmed by 10 bases and the J gene end by 5 bases; junction bases not matched to a gene: 22. The CDR3 reads CAISTETGLGIRTGELFF. As DNA, the CDR3 is TGTGCCATCTCCACGGAGACAGGGTTGGGAATTAGGACCGGGGAGCTGTTTTTT.

The chain recombines TRBV7-9 with TRBJ2-5, with 9 bases matching TRBD2. The J segment lost 5 bases and the V segment lost 1 base, leaving 8 bases of the junction unmatched. The germline V gene has CDR1 SEHNR and CDR2 FQNEAQ (reference sequence). The CDR3 consists of 16 residues. The CDR3 protein is CASSLGLAEAGETQYF. CDR3 coding DNA: TGTGCCAGCAGCTTAGGACTAGCGGAGGCCGGGGAGACCCAGTACTTC.

The chain recombines TRBV15 with TRBJ1-1; perhaps TRBD1 as D (6 bases). Per the germline V gene, CDR1 is LNHNV and CDR2 is YYDKDF (reference sequence). V was cut by 4 bases and J by 4 bases, with 7 bases left in between. The CDR3 is 12 amino acids. The CDR3 sequence is CATSKGVTEAFF. The CDR3 DNA sequence: TGTGCCACCAGCAAGGGGGTCACTGAAGCTTTCTTT.

The chain carries TRBV2 and TRBJ2-5; TRBD1 matches at 9 bases. V lost 6 bases, J lost 3 bases, and 8 bases stayed unmatched. The CDR3 sequence is 15 residues long. CDR1 and CDR2 (germline): SNHLY, FYNNEI. The CDR3 reads CASRRQGGREETQYF. CDR3 bases: TGTGCCAGCAGACGACAGGGGGGACGGGAAGAGACCCAGTACTTC.

V is TRBV7-2 and J is TRBJ2-7, with D maybe TRBD2 (5 bases). With 5 bases removed from V and 2 bases from J, the gap between germline ends came to 22 bases. This CDR3 is built from 17 residues. Germline lookup yields CDR1 SGHTA and CDR2 FQGNSA. DNA of the CDR3: TGTGCCAGCAGCACCTTTGACTCGGGGATCGCCGCCTACGAGCAGTACTTC. Encoded protein: CASSTFDSGIAAYEQYF.

In its sample, this clone was seen a few times. The chain has TRBV6-5 and TRBJ2-3; D perhaps matches TRBD1 (6 bases). Trimming left V 6 bases short and J 6 bases short, with 19 bases between. The CDR3 consists of 15 residues. Germline CDR1 and CDR2: MNHEY and SVGAGI. In DNA form, the CDR3 reads TGTGCCAGCAGCCGAGGGGGACGGACCTGGGATACGCAGTATTTT. Its translation is CASSRGGRTWDTQYF.

V usage is TRBV5-4 and J usage is TRBJ1-1; TRBD1 agrees at 7 bases. Germline V lookup: CDR1 SGHNT, CDR2 YYREEE (reference sequence). Unmatched junction bases numbered 9, after V lost 6 bases and J lost 4 bases. The CDR3 has 14 amino acids. The CDR3: CASNPTGSGTEAFF. CDR3 DNA: TGTGCCAGCAACCCGACAGGGAGTGGCACTGAAGCTTTCTTT. Full variable domain (missing parts from reference TRBV5-4 and TRBJ1-1): ETGVTQSPTHLIKTRGQQVTLRCSSQSGHNTVSWYQQALGQGPQFIFQYYREEENGRGNFPPRFSGLQFPNYSSELNVNALELDDSALYLCASNPTGSGTEAFFGQGTRLTVV.

J is TRBJ1-2 and V is TRBV19, with D uncertain. V was shortened by 3 bases and J by 2 bases, with 10 bases between the two germline ends. The CDR3 runs to 14 residues. The germline gives CDR1 LNHDA, CDR2 SQIVND (reference sequence). CDR3 amino acids: CASSMGGSNYGYTF. CDR3 DNA sequence: TGTGCCAGTAGTATGGGAGGTTCGAACTATGGCTACACCTTC.

This sequence joins TRBV21-1 and TRBJ2-2; the table's D call, TRBD1, has no DNA check behind it. TRBV21-1 is recorded as a pseudogene. This CDR3 region has 15 residues. The CDR3 DNA is TGTGCCAGCAGGCCGGGACAGGGGGCGAACGGGGAGCTGTTTTTT. Protein product: CASRPGQGANGELFF.

V and J are TRBV10-3 and TRBJ2-7; D not certain. With 6 bases removed from V and 1 base from J, the gap between germline ends came to 16 bases. Germline V gene sequence: CDR1 ENHRY, CDR2 SYGVKD. The CDR3 loop spans 15 amino acids. CDR3 in amino acids: CAISADPEPSYEQYF. CDR3 coding DNA: TGTGCCATCAGCGCCGATCCAGAACCTTCCTACGAGCAGTACTTC.

The rearrangement uses TRBV18 and TRBJ1-1; 10 positions match TRBD1. The CDR3 runs 15 residues. With V trimmed by 5 bases and J by 6 bases, 9 bases remained unmatched. Germline V gene sequence: CDR1 KGHSH, CDR2 LQKENI. In DNA form, the CDR3 reads TGTGCCAGCTCATTCGGACAGGGGGATTTGGCTGAAGCTTTCTTT. This sequence encodes CASSFGQGDLAEAFF.

The V and J genes are TRBV6-7 and TRBJ2-7, with 8 positions matching TRBD2. TRBV6-7 is an ORF; its function is uncertain. The CDR3 sequence is 16 residues long. Germline trimming cut 6 bases from V and 4 bases from J; bases unmatched to any gene: 14. The chain's CDR3 is CASSYQSGSGLYEQYF. The CDR3 DNA sequence: TGTGCCAGCAGCTACCAAAGCGGGAGTGGTTTATACGAGCAGTACTTC.

The table lists this clone with a few counts. A read error may account for a junction end that differs from germline. This rearrangement joins TRBV7-9 to TRBJ2-1, with D perhaps matching TRBD2 (5 bases). The CDR3 is made up of 16 amino acids. Germline lookup yields CDR1 SEHNR and CDR2 FQNEAQ (reference sequence). For the CDR3, the DNA is TGTGCCAGCAGTTTAGGGAGCCTTGGCTCCTACAATGAGCAGTTCTTC. Translated, it gives CASSLGSLGSYNEQFF.

The V gene is TRBV6-1, the J gene TRBJ1-1; possibly TRBD1 for D (6 bases). There are 17 residues in the CDR3. Germline V gives CDR1 MNHNS, CDR2 SASEGT. V was trimmed by 2 bases and J by 0 bases, leaving 16 bases between them. The CDR3 protein is CASSEKGEPPLNTEAFF. Written as DNA, the CDR3 is TGTGCCAGCAGTGAAAAGGGGGAACCCCCTTTGAACACTGAAGCTTTCTTT.

The chain combines TRBV7-9 with TRBJ2-2; 7 bases are a match to TRBD2. After removal of 6 bases from V and 1 base from J, the junction contained 5 bases not matched to a gene. Germline CDR1 and CDR2: SEHNR and FQNEAQ (reference sequence). This CDR3 has 15 amino acids. As DNA, the CDR3 is TGTGCCAGCAGTTCCCCGGGAGGGAACACCGGGGAGCTGTTTTTT. It yields the protein CASSSPGGNTGELFF.

This clone showed up just a few times. The chain combines TRBV28 with TRBJ2-5, with 8 bases fitting TRBD2. Trimming removed 6 bases from V and 5 bases from J; junction bases left unmatched: 11. CDR1 is MDHEN and CDR2 is SYDVKM in the germline V gene. This CDR3 is built from 15 residues. The CDR3 DNA reads as TGTGCCAGCAGCTTCAGCGGGAGTGGCTGGGAGACCCAGTACTTC. This translates into CASSFSGSGWETQYF.